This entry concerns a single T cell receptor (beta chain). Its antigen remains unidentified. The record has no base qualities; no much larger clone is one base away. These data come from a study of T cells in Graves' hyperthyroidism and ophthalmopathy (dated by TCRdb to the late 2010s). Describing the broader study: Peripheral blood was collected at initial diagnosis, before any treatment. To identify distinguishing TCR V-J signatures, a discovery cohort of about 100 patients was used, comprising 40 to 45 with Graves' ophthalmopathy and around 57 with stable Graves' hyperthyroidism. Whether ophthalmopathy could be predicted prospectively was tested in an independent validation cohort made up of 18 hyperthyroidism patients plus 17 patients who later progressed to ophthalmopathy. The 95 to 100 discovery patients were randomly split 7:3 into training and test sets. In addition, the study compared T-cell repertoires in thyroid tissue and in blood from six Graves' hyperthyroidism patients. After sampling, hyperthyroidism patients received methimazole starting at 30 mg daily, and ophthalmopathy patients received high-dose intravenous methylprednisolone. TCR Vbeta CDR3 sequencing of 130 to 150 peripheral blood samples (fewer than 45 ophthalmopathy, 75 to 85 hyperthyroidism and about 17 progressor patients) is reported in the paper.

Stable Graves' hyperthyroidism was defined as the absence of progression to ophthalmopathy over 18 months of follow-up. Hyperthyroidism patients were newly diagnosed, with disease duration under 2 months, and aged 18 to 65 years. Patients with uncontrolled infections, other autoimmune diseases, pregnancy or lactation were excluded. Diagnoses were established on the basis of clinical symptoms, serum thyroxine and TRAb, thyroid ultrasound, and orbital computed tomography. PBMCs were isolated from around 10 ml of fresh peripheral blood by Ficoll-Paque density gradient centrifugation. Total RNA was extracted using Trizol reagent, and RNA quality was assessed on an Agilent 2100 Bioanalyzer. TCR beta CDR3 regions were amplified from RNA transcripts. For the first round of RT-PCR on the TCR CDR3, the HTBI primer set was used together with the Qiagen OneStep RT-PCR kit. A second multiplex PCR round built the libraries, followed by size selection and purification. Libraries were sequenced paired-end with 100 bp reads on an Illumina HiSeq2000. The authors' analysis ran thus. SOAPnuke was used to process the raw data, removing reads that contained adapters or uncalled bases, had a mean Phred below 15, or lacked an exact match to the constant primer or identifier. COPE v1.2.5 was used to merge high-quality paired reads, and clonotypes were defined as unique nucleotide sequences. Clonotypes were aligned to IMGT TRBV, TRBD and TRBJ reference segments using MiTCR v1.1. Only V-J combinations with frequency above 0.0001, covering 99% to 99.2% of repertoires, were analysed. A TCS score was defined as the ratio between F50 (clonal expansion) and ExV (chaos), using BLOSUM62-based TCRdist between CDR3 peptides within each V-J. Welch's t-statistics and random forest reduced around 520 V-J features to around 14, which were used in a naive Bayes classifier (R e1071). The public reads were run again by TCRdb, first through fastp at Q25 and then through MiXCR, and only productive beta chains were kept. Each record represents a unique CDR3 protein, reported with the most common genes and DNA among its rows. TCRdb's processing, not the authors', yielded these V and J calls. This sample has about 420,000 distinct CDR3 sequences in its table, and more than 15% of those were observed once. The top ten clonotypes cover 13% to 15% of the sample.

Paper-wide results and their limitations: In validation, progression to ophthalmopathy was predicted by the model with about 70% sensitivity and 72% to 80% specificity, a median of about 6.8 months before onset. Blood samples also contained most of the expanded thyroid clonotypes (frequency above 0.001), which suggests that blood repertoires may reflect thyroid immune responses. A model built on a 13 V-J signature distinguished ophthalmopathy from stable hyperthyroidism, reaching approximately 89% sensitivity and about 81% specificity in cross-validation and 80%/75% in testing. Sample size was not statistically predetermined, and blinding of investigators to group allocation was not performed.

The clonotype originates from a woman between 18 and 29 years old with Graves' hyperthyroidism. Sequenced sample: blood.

In nucleotides, the sequence is TGTGCCAGCAGCTTAGGTCAGGTGCTGAATGAAAAACTGTTTTTT. It translates to CASSLGQVLNEKLFF. The V and J genes are TRBV7-2 and TRBJ1-4; there is no confident call for the D gene. The trim is 1 base for V and 5 bases for J, with a gap of 11 bases between the germline ends. There are 15 amino acids in the CDR3, from cysteine to phenylalanine inclusive. Kept here is only the CDR3 DNA, which spans 45 bases and is read in frame from base 1. CDR1 SGHTA and CDR2 FQGNSA are derived from the germline V gene. This CDR3, with the reference TRBV7-2 and TRBJ1-4 proteins standing in past its ends, gives the full variable domain GAGVSQSPSNKVTEKGKDVELRCDPISGHTALYWYRQSLGQGLEFLIYFQGNSAPDKSGLPSDRFSAERTGGSVSTLTIQRTQQEDSAVYLCASSLGQVLNEKLFFGSGTQLSVL.